The clone carrying this T cell receptor (beta chain) was seen many times. Its antigen is unidentified. Graves' hyperthyroidism without ophthalmopathy progression within 18 months was termed stable. This entry is derived from a study of T cells in Graves' hyperthyroidism and ophthalmopathy. Study-level background: Sampling of peripheral blood happened at initial diagnosis, prior to any treatment.

Using RNA transcripts as the source, TCR beta CDR3 regions were amplified. RT-PCR in the first round (using the HTBI primer set) targeted the TCR CDR3. TCRdb re-analysed the multiplex PCR reads in MiXCR, keeping a single row per CDR3 protein. The sample records roughly 380,000 distinct CDR3 sequences, about 14% being singletons. Trimming stripped 0 bases from V and 2 bases from J, with 10 bases between. This CDR3 spans 15 amino acids. Germline V CDR1 and CDR2: MNHEY, SVGEGT. Study-level findings and limits: Blood also showed most of the thyroid clonotypes that were expanded above 0.001. Ophthalmopathy was distinguished from stable hyperthyroidism by 13 V-J signatures.

The sequenced sample consisted of blood. This clonotype was obtained from an older woman with Graves' hyperthyroidism. V gene TRBV6-2 or TRBV6-3 combines with J gene TRBJ1-1; D is ambiguous. CDR3 nucleotide sequence: TGTGCCAGCAGTTACTCGAATGGCTTAAACACTGAAGCTTTCTTT. Encoded protein: CASSYSNGLNTEAFF.